This T cell receptor beta chain stems from a study of response to subunit inactivated influenza vaccine. As regards this clonotype: Its antigen is unidentified.

A single record per CDR3 protein comes from TCRdb applying MiXCR to the RT-PCR reads. The repertoire holds 860,000 or so distinct CDR3 sequences, around 20% seen once, with around 9.6% in the top ten. Whole-study results and caveats: Researchers suggested that each seasonal influenza vaccination recruits few new T cells.

The sequence derives from a man aged 45-65 years who received an inactivated influenza vaccine. The sequencing here drew on PBMCs from blood, taken around 5 days after vaccination.

The CDR3 sequence is CASSTTGATKETQYF. Written as DNA, the CDR3 is TGTGCCAGTAGTACGACGGGGGCCACAAAGGAGACCCAGTACTTC. This chain uses TRBV19 with TRBJ2-5; D possibly uses TRBD1 or TRBD2 (6 bases each). This CDR3 has 15 residues. Germline CDR1 is LNHDA and CDR2 is SQIVND (reference sequence). V lost 4 bases, J lost 5 bases, and 17 bases lay in between.